This record looks at one TCR beta chain sequence and its context. The antigen remains undetermined. Likely a read error: the CDR3 ends without its conserved phenylalanine or tryptophan. The record originates from a study of T-cell reconstitution after alpha-beta-depleted transplantation in children. Study-wide findings and caveats: Several hundred expanded graft clones reportedly supplied alpha-beta T cells about two months after transplant. Where some patients showed high TCRbeta diversity at day 60, it came from recipient T cells and thymic progenitors that had survived.

Germline V CDR1 and CDR2: GTSNPN, SVGIG (reference sequence). This CDR3 comprises 19 residues. V dropped 4 bases and J dropped 2 bases, with 27 bases sitting between them. The authors prepared the TCRbeta library with unique molecular identifiers. TCRdb used MiXCR to reprocess the PCR reads, holding one entry per CDR3 protein. The sample has roughly 100,000 distinct CDR3 sequences, approximately 6% seen once. The sequencing used PBMCs, mostly from graft donor cells, collected 60 days after TCRalphabeta/CD19-depleted stem cell transplant. The chain couples TRBV30 to TRBJ2-4; D is possibly TRBD1 or TRBD2 (5 bases each). The clonotype was recovered from a female patient between 2 and 10 years old who had a stem cell transplant for Fanconi anemia, so the T cells may come from the graft donor. The CDR3 DNA reads as TGTGCCTGGAATGGTCCGGGACCACCGAGTAAACTAACCAAAAACATTCAGTACATC. Protein: CAWNGPGPPSKLTKNIQYI.